Sequencing of this T cell receptor beta chain was carried out in a study of T cells in Graves' hyperthyroidism and ophthalmopathy. General study findings and limits: Peripheral blood also featured most of the thyroid clonotypes expanded above 0.001. The model anticipated ophthalmopathy a median around six months pre-onset.

This clonotype has ten or more counts. Its specificity is not known. Per the germline V gene, CDR1 is LGHDT and CDR2 is YNNKEL (reference sequence). V was clipped by 6 bases and J by 6 bases; unmatched bases: 6. CDR3 size: 13 residues. No progression to ophthalmopathy during 18 months of follow-up defined stable disease. A patient was excluded if there was uncontrolled infection, other autoimmune disease, pregnancy or lactation. Researchers amplified the TCR beta CDR3 regions from RNA transcripts. The HTBI primer set drove a first-round RT-PCR of the TCR CDR3. One entry per CDR3 protein, called by TCRdb with MiXCR from the multiplex PCR reads. In the table there are under 400,000 distinct CDR3 sequences, 15% to 20% of which are singletons.

Sequenced sample: blood. The receptor's source is a woman in her forties or fifties with Graves' hyperthyroidism. The chain links TRBV3-1 to TRBJ1-2; 8 bases map to TRBD1. The CDR3 loop is CASRPQGADGYTF. The CDR3, as DNA: TGTGCCAGCAGACCCCAGGGGGCCGATGGCTACACCTTC.